This section outlines one T cell receptor beta chain sequence together with its context. Per the original methods: Amplified reference gene primers provided the basis for estimating nucleated cell counts. Generated by immunoSEQ multiplex PCR, the TCRdb table keeps only in-frame clones and is missing some. That table supplies the V and J calls and clone size; D and trimming were determined from the DNA. The sample has a few hundred thousand clones, around nine tenths seen once. The data were taken from a study of blood T cell repertoires in COVID-19. Looking at the study overall: The cDNA or gDNA used as material had been derived from T cells, B-cell-depleted T cells, or PBMCs.

The CDR3 sequence is 15 residues long. V lost 2 bases, J lost 4 bases, and 6 bases stayed unmatched. CDR1 and CDR2 from the germline V gene are MNHEY and SMNVEV (reference sequence). Sequenced material: peripheral blood. The V gene is TRBV27, the J gene TRBJ1-2; 8 bases line up with TRBD1. This clonotype was sampled from a man between 40 and 49 years old who had recovered from COVID-19. The CDR3 DNA reads as TGTGCCAGCAGTTTAGGACAGGGCCCTCGCTATGGCTACACCTTC. Translated, it gives CASSLGQGPRYGYTF.